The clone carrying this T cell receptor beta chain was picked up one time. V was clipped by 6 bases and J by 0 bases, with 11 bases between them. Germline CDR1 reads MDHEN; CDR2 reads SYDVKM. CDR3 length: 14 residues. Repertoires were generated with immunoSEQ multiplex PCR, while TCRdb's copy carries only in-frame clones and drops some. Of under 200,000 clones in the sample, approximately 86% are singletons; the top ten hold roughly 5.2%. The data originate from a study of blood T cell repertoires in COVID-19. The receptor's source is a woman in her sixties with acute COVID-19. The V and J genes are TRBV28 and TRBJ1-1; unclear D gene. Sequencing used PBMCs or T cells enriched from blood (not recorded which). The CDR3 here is CASRHPGMNTEAFF. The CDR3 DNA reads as TGTGCCAGCAGACACCCCGGGATGAACACTGAAGCTTTCTTT.